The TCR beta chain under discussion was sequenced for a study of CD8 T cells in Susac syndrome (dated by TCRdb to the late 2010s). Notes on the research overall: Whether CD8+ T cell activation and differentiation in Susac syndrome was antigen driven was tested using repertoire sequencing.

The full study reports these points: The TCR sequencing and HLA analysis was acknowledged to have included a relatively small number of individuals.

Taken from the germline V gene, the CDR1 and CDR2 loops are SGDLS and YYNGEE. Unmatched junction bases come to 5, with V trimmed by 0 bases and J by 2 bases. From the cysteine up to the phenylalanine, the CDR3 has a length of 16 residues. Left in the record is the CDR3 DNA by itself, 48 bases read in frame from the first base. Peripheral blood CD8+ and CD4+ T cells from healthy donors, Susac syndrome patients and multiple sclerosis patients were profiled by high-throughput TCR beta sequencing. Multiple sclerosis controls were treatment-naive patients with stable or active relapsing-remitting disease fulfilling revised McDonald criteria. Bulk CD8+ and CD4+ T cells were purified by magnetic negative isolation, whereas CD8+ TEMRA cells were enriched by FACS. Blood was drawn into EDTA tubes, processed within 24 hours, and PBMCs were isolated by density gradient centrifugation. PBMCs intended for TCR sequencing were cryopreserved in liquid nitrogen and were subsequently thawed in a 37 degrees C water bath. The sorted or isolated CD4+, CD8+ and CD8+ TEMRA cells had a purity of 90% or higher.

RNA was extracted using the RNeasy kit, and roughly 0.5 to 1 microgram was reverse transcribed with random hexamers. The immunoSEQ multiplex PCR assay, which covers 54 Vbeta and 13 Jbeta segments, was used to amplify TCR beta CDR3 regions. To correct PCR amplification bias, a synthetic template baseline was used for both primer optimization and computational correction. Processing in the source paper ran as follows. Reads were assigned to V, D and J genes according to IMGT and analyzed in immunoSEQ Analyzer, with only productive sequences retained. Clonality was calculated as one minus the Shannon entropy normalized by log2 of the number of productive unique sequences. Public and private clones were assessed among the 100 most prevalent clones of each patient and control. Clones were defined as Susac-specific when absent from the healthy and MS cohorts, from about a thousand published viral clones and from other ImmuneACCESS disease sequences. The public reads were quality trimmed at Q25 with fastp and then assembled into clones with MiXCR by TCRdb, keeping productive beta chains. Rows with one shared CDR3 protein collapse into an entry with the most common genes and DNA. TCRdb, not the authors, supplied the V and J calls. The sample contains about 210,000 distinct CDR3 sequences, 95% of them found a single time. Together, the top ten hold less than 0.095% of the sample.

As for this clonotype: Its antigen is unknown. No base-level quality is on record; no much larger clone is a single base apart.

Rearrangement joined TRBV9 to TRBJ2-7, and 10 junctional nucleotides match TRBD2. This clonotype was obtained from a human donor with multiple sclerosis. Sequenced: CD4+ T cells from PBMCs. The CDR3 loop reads CASSVGSGRGPYEQYF. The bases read TGTGCCAGCAGCGTAGGGAGCGGGAGGGGCCCCTACGAGCAGTACTTC.